This TCR beta chain was documented in a study of Tregs in tolerant kidney transplant recipients. Method: immunoSEQ multiplex PCR; TCRdb's copy keeps in-frame clones and lacks some. This table has roughly 66,000 clones, over 85% appearing once. Germline V gene data show CDR1 as SQVTM and CDR2 as ANQGSEA. CDR3 length equals 13 residues. The trim removed 4 bases at V and 0 bases at J, leaving 3 bases unmatched. On this clone itself: Its antigen is unidentified.

Study-level results: This study did not directly address biological reproducibility.

The sequence was collected from a human donor who received a combined kidney and bone marrow transplant. The sequencing used CD8+ T cells from blood, collected before the transplant. The chain is built from TRBV29-1 and TRBJ2-7; 7 positions agree with TRBD1. The CDR3 here is CSVVGGYSYEQYF. In nucleotides, the CDR3 is TGCAGCGTTGTAGGGGGCTACTCCTACGAGCAGTACTTC.